The source of this T cell receptor beta chain is a study of CD8 T cells in ankylosing spondylitis. Via MiXCR, TCRdb re-called the 5' RACE reads, giving one row per CDR3 protein. The sample has 110,000 to 150,000 distinct CDR3 sequences; more than 7% are singletons. Germline V gene lookup returns CDR1 DFQATT and CDR2 SNEGSKA (reference sequence). The CDR3 spans 13 residues. This clonotype was counted ten times or more. The gene calls are TRBV20-1 and TRBJ2-5; TRBD2 agrees at 9 bases. This clonotype originated in a male donor with ankylosing spondylitis. Sequencing used synovial fluid, either unsorted or a sorted T cell fraction (not recorded which). CDR3 DNA sequence: TGCCTCCCGGGGCGGGAGGGCGGCGAGACCCAGTACTTC. Residues: CLPGREGGETQYF.